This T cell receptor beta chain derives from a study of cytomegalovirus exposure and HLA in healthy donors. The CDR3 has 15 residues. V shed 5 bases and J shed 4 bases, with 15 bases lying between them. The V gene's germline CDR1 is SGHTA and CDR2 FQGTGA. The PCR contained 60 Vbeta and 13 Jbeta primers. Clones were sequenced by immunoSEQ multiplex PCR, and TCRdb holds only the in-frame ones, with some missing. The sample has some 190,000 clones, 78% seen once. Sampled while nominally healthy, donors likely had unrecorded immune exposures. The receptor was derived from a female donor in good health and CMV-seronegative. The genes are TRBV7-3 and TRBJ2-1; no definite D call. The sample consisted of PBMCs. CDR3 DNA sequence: TGTGCCAGCAGCCCATCCCCCGCACAGTACAATGAGCAGTTCTTC. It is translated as CASSPSPAQYNEQFF. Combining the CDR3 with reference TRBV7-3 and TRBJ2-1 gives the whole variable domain GAGVSQTPSNKVTEKGKYVELRCDPISGHTALYWYRQSLGQGPEFLIYFQGTGAADDSGLPNDRFFAVRPEGSVSTLKIQRTERGDSAVYLCASSPSPAQYNEQFFGPGTRLTVL.